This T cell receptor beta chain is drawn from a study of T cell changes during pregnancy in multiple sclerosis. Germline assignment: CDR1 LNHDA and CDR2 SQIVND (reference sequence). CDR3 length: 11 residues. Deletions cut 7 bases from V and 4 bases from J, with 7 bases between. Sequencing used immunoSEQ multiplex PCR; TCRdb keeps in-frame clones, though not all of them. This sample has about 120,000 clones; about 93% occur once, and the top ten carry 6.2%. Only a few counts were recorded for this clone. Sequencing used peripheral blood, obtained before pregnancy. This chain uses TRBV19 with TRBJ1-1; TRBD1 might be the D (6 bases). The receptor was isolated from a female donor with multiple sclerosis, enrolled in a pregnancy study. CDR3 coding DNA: TGTGCCAGTACAGGGGCCACTGAAGCTTTCTTT. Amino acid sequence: CASTGATEAFF.